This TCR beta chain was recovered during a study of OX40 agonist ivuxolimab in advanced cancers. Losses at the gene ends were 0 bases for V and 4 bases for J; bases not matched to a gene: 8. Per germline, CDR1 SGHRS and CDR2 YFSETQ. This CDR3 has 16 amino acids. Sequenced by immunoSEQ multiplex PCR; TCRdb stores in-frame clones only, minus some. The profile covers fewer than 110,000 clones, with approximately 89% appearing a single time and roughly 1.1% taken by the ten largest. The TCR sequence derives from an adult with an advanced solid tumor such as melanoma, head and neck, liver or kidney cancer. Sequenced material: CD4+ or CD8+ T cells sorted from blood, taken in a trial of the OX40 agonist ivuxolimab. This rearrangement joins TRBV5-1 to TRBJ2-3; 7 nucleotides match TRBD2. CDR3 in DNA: TGCGCCAGCAGCTTGGATGGCGGGAGAACGGCAGATACGCAGTATTTT. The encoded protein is CASSLDGGRTADTQYF.